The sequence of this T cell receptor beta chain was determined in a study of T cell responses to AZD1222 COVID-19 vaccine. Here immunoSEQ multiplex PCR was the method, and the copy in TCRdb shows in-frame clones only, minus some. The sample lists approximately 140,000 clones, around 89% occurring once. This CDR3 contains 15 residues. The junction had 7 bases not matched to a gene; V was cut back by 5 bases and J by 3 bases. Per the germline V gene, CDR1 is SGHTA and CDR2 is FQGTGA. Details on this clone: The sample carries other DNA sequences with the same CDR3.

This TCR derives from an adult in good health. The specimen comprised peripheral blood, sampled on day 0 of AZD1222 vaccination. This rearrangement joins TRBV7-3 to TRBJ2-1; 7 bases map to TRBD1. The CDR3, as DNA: TGTGCCAGCAGCCCTACAGGGGACGGCTACAATGAGCAGTTCTTC. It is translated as CASSPTGDGYNEQFF. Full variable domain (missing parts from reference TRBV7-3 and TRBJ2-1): GAGVSQTPSNKVTEKGKYVELRCDPISGHTALYWYRQSLGQGPEFLIYFQGTGAADDSGLPNDRFFAVRPEGSVSTLKIQRTERGDSAVYLCASSPTGDGYNEQFFGPGTRLTVL.